Each of the 2 T cell receptor beta chains below was sequenced from the same sample in a study of shared clonotypes between healthy human individuals. The table came from immunoSEQ multiplex PCR; TCRdb's copy has only in-frame clones and leaves some out. The sample comprises around 430,000 clones, around 79% of which are singletons, and less than 15% rests with the top ten. The sample taken for sequencing was PBMCs. The receptors come from a woman between 35 and 50 years old in good health. Some clones in this sample may be carry-over from other donors' samples.

The rearrangement links TRBV29-1 to TRBJ2-1; D may be TRBD2 (7 bases). The CDR3 length is 14 residues. Germline assignment: CDR1 SQVTM and CDR2 ANQGSEA. Trimming took off 4 bases at V and 3 bases at J, with 13 bases between the two ends. The CDR3 sequence is CSVAGEGVYNEQFF. The CDR3 nucleotides read TGCAGCGTTGCAGGGGAGGGGGTCTACAATGAGCAGTTCTTC.

This clone came up a few times. V and J are TRBV6-6 and TRBJ2-7, with D possibly being TRBD1 (6 bases). There are 14 residues in the CDR3. The V and J ends lost 7 bases and 6 bases respectively, with 19 bases between them. CDR1 is MNHNY, CDR2 SVGAGI, per germline (reference sequence). CDR3 in DNA: TGTGCCAGCACCCTCGCAGGGGCACTAGGCGAGCAGTACTTC. Protein sequence: CASTLAGALGEQYF.